This T cell receptor (beta chain) came from a study of T cell changes during pregnancy in multiple sclerosis. V dropped 6 bases and J dropped 0 bases, with 6 bases sitting between them. Germline CDR1 and CDR2: MNHNY and SVGAGI (reference sequence). This CDR3 spans 12 amino acids. Sequenced by immunoSEQ multiplex PCR; TCRdb stores in-frame clones only, minus some. The sample lists 60,000 or so clones; 91% were seen once. The chain couples TRBV6-6 to TRBJ2-7; D is unresolved. The input for sequencing was peripheral blood, taken before pregnancy. This sequence originates from a female donor with multiple sclerosis, enrolled in a pregnancy study. In DNA, the CDR3 is TGTGCCAGCAGCGGTAGCTCCTACGAGCAGTACTTC. Encoded protein: CASSGSSYEQYF.